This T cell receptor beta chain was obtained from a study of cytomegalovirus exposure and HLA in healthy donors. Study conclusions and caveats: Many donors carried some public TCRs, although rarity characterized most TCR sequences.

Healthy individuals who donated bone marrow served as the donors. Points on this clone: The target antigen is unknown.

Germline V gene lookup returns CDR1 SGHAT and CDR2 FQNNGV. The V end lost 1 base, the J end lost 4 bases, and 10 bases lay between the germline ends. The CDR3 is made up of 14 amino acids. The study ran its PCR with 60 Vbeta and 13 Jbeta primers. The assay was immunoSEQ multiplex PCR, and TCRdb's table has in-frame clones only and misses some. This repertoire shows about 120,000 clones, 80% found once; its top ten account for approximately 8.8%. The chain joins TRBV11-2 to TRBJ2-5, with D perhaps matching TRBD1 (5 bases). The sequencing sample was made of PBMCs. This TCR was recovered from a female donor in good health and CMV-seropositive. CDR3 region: CASSLVGVGETQYF. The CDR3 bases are TGTGCCAGCAGCTTAGTAGGGGTAGGAGAGACCCAGTACTTC.